Sequencing of this TCR beta chain was carried out in a study of CD8+CD57+ T cells in acquired aplastic anemia. Study-wide points: Fewer than 30 CD8+ CDR3 sequences were shared between patients and controls.

Genomic DNA served as template for TCR beta VDJ and CDR3 profiling. TCRdb processed the reads anew with MiXCR; each CDR3 protein has one entry. The data hold 150,000 to 200,000 distinct CDR3 sequences, with approximately 48% observed a single time. Patients sequenced had flow cytometry evidence of CD8+CD57+ cell expansion. All patients had severe acquired aplastic anemia. In this sample, this clonotype turned up many times. As yet, its antigen is unknown. V was pared by 2 bases and J by 2 bases, with 6 bases between. This CDR3 has 13 amino acids. This clonotype was sampled from a human donor with aplastic anemia. The rearrangement links TRBV12-3 or TRBV12-4 to TRBJ2-5; D not certain. Sequenced input: sorted CD4+, CD8+, or CD8+CD57+ T cells (not recorded which) from PBMCs. CDR3 nucleotide sequence: TGTGCCAGCAGTTTAATGGGGCAAGAGACCCAGTACTTC. Translating gives CASSLMGQETQYF.